Below, one T cell receptor beta chain is given with its context. The sample comes from a study of blood T cell repertoires in COVID-19. Study details: Sites across the United States, Italy and Spain contributed samples from acute and convalescent COVID-19. The cDNA or gDNA used as material had been derived from T cells, B-cell-depleted T cells, or PBMCs.

As originally analysed: Using reference gene primer amplification, nucleated cell counts were estimated. This table comes from immunoSEQ multiplex PCR, and its TCRdb copy is limited to in-frame clones, with some not included. V and J calls and clone size come straight from that table; D and trimming were deduced from the DNA. The sample contains approximately 220,000 clones, more than 65% of which appear only once. Germline V gene lookup returns CDR1 LNHDA and CDR2 SQIVND (reference sequence). The V and J ends lost 6 bases and 2 bases respectively, with 14 bases between them. The CDR3 is 14 amino acids.

The rearrangement links TRBV19 to TRBJ2-7, with D maybe TRBD1 (6 bases). The sample was peripheral blood. This receptor was obtained from an older woman with acute or convalescent COVID-19. CDR3 protein: CASSFRGNTYEQYF. The CDR3 region has the DNA TGTGCCAGTAGCTTTAGGGGGAATACCTACGAGCAGTACTTC.